This T cell receptor (beta chain) was recovered during a study of blood T cell repertoires in COVID-19. Study at large: The study drew acute and convalescent COVID-19 samples from the United States, Italy and Spain.

CDR3 length equals 12 residues. Trimming pared 3 bases from V and 2 bases from J, leaving 7 bases between. Looked up from germline, CDR1 is DFQATT and CDR2 is SNEGSKA (reference sequence). In the authors' methods: By means of reference gene primer amplification, nucleated cell counts were estimated. Some clones are missing from TCRdb's copy, which holds only in-frame ones; the method was immunoSEQ multiplex PCR. V and J calls and clone size are copied from that table; D and trimming were computed from the DNA. The table shows approximately 300,000 clones, with about 90% occurring only once. The sample was peripheral blood. The V gene is TRBV20-1, the J gene TRBJ1-1; D not certain. This TCR derives from a young man with active or convalescent COVID-19. The CDR3 region is CSASSFNTEAFF. The CDR3 region has the DNA TGCAGTGCTAGTAGCTTTAACACTGAAGCTTTCTTT.